This T cell receptor beta chain is from a study of blood T cell repertoires in COVID-19. Study details: Donors in the United States, Italy and Spain gave samples during acute or convalescent COVID-19. T cells, B-cell-depleted T cells, or PBMCs supplied cDNA or gDNA.

The CDR3 loop spans 18 amino acids. V gave up 6 bases and J gave up 0 bases; unmatched junction bases: 12. From germline, CDR1 is KGHDR and CDR2 SFDVKD. Per the study methods: The assay estimated nucleated cells by amplifying reference gene primers. Here immunoSEQ multiplex PCR was the method, and the copy in TCRdb shows in-frame clones only, minus some. The V and J calls and clone size are taken from that table; D and trimming were inferred from the DNA. The data show approximately 240,000 clones, roughly 88% seen once. Only one count was recorded for this clone. Sequenced input: peripheral blood. The chain combines TRBV24-1 with TRBJ2-3; 9 nucleotides align to TRBD2. The clonotype comes from a middle-aged woman who had recovered from COVID-19. This CDR3 reads CATSSQASGAFSTDTQYF. DNA of the CDR3: TGTGCCACCAGTAGCCAGGCTAGCGGGGCCTTTAGCACAGATACGCAGTATTTT.